A selection of T cell receptor beta chains follows, all from one sample in a study of neurological immune-mediated disorders. In TCRdb, the 5' RACE reads were re-called with MiXCR into one record per CDR3 protein. This table holds roughly 120,000 distinct CDR3 sequences, more than 2.5% found once. The sample was PBMCs. The receptors were sampled from a woman aged 25 to 39 with multiple sclerosis. The CDR3 runs from the conserved cysteine through the conserved F or W. D genes are given only for firm matches. Size is stated for part of the rows, as once, few or many counts, or as a class when the clone is expanded.

D gene,clone size,J gene,V gene,CDR3 protein,CDR3 DNA
-,many,TRBJ2-5,TRBV20-1,CSTKVGVAQETQYF,TGCAGCACAAAAGTCGGAGTCGCTCAAGAGACCCAGTACTTC
-,many,TRBJ1-1,TRBV4-3,CASSQDLGTLGAFF,TGCGCCAGCAGCCAAGATCTGGGGACTTTGGGAGCTTTCTTT
-,many,TRBJ2-3,TRBV7-2,CASSLAGGPSDTQYF,TGTGCCAGCAGCTTAGCGGGGGGGCCTTCAGATACGCAGTATTTT
-,many,TRBJ1-1,TRBV12-3/TRBV12-4,CASRPTRNTEAFF,TGTGCCAGCAGACCAACAAGGAACACTGAAGCTTTCTTT
-,many,TRBJ2-7,TRBV29-1,CSVRLAREYEQYF,TGCAGCGTCCGACTGGCTAGGGAATACGAGCAGTACTTC
TRBD2,many,TRBJ2-3,TRBV7-2,CASSLEPASGTPGTQYF,TGTGCCAGCAGCTTAGAACCGGCTAGCGGGACACCCGGCACGCAGTATTTT
-,-,TRBJ1-5,TRBV20-1,CSVGRKDQPQHF,TGCAGTGTAGGTCGGAAGGATCAGCCCCAGCATTTT
-,few,TRBJ1-5,TRBV6-6,CASRGLNSNKTQNF,TGTGCCAGCAGGGGGTTAAATAGCAATAAGACCCAGAATTTT
TRBD2,many,TRBJ2-5,TRBV9,CASSMGLAEETQYF,TGTGCCAGCAGCATGGGACTAGCGGAAGAGACCCAGTACTTC
TRBD1,many,TRBJ2-3,TRBV5-1,CASSDGGQGTDTQYF,TGCGCCAGCAGCGATGGTGGACAGGGAACAGATACGCAGTATTTT
-,many,TRBJ1-5,TRBV3-1,CASSLSTGISNQPQHF,TGTGCCAGCAGCCTATCAACAGGGATTAGCAATCAGCCCCAGCATTTT
TRBD2,many,TRBJ2-7,TRBV20-1,CSASGVHAGGMRYEQYF,TGCAGTGCTAGTGGGGTTCACGCGGGAGGGATGAGGTACGAACAGTACTTC
-,many,TRBJ2-3,TRBV20-1,CSASRSDTQYF,TGCAGTGCTAGTAGATCAGATACGCAGTATTTT
TRBD2,many,TRBJ2-1,TRBV12-3/TRBV12-4,CASSLWTSGGPNYNEQFF,TGTGCCAGCAGTCTTTGGACTAGCGGGGGTCCTAATTACAATGAGCAGTTCTTC
TRBD1,many,TRBJ1-6,TRBV27,CASSPRTGSPLHF,TGTGCCAGCAGTCCCCGGACAGGATCACCCCTCCACTTT
-,many,TRBJ1-1,TRBV6-2/TRBV6-3,CASSFRIANEAFF,TGTGCCAGCAGTTTCCGGATTGCTAATGAAGCTTTCTTT
TRBD1,many,TRBJ1-5,TRBV7-2,CASTLDRGNQPQHF,TGTGCCAGCACCCTGGACAGGGGCAATCAGCCCCAGCATTTT
-,many,TRBJ2-7,TRBV29-1,CSVEAGVREQYF,TGCAGCGTTGAGGCAGGGGTGAGGGAGCAGTACTTC
TRBD1,many,TRBJ2-5,TRBV11-2,CASSLGGTGKGETQYF,TGTGCCAGCAGCTTAGGAGGGACAGGGAAAGGAGAGACCCAGTACTTC
-,many,TRBJ2-1,TRBV11-2,CASSPSDNEQFF,TGTGCCAGCAGCCCCAGCGACAATGAGCAGTTCTTC
-,many,TRBJ2-1,TRBV29-1,CSVIWVFTYNEQFF,TGCAGCGTTATCTGGGTTTTTACCTACAATGAGCAGTTCTTC
-,many,TRBJ2-3,TRBV7-2,CASSLGAPTDTQYF,TGTGCCAGCAGCCTCGGGGCCCCCACAGATACGCAGTATTTT
-,many,TRBJ2-2,TRBV6-1,CASSAIAVTGELFF,TGTGCCAGCAGTGCCATTGCGGTCACCGGGGAGCTGTTTTTT
-,many,TRBJ1-2,TRBV25-1,CASSEAGGYTF,TGTGCCAGCAGTGAAGCTGGTGGCTACACCTTC
-,many,TRBJ2-7,TRBV5-1,CASSLGPPQGGYEQYF,TGCGCCAGCAGCTTGGGCCCCCCTCAGGGAGGTTACGAGCAGTACTTC